This TCR beta chain was sequenced for a study of blood T cells in healthy people across ages. Study background: T cells yielded about one barcoded beta molecule per two cells through template switching.

Aged roughly 6 to 100, donors were systemically healthy Caucasians from Russia. The extraction recovered at least 6 micrograms of total RNA per sample. This CDR3 has 16 residues. V lost 1 base and J lost 0, with 10 bases in between. In germline, CDR1 is MDHEN, CDR2 SYDVKM. Together with a sample-barcoded 5' primer, a J-beta primer mix was included in a second PCR lasting roughly 6 to 12 cycles. TCRdb re-called the 5' RACE reads with MiXCR, one entry per CDR3 protein. The sample has about 1,500,000 distinct CDR3 sequences, roughly 40% seen once. General study findings and limits: Unsorted PBMC input precluded a conclusive naive versus antigen-experienced comparison.

In the case of this clonotype: Its specificity is not known.

This sequence was found in a woman under 30 in good health. The sample taken for sequencing was blood. The rearrangement joins TRBV28 to TRBJ2-4, with D maybe TRBD1 (7 bases). CDR3 DNA sequence: TGTGCCAGCAGTTTATCAGGGGGGATAGCCAAAAACATTCAGTACTTC. Translating it yields CASSLSGGIAKNIQYF.